These T cell receptor beta chains were read from a single sample in a study of liver allograft versus peripheral blood T cells. TCRdb processed the reads anew with MiXCR; each CDR3 protein has one entry. The table has more than 2,500 distinct CDR3 sequences, about a sixth seen once. The receptor source for this set is a human patient who had a liver transplant. The graft donor may have contributed some T cells. CDR3s include the opening cysteine and the closing phenylalanine or tryptophan. The order of the fields is J gene, V gene, clone size, CDR3 protein. Size values are once, few and many counts, or a class for expanded clones, and some rows have none.

TRBJ1-4,TRBV9,few,CASSVGWGGNEKLFF
TRBJ2-1,TRBV10-3,medium-sized,CAISDWGSGRIGEQFF
TRBJ2-7,TRBV29-1,medium-sized,CSVETGEAYEQYF
TRBJ1-2,TRBV6-6,medium-sized,CASSPGGGPSGYTF
TRBJ1-2,TRBV27,medium-sized,CASSQQGGNYGYTF
TRBJ2-7,TRBV5-5,many,CASSLSQSHGEQYF
TRBJ2-1,TRBV6-5,medium-sized,CASSQNPSGGDYNEQFF
TRBJ2-7,TRBV20-1,NA,CSAGPKDYEQYF
TRBJ1-4,TRBV18,medium-sized,CASSPRGRLSEKLFF
TRBJ2-3,TRBV10-2,NA,CASSPLEGHTDTQYF
TRBJ1-2,TRBV11-2,NA,CASSSVPRSANYGYTF
TRBJ2-7,TRBV13,medium-sized,CASGEGQYNEQYF
TRBJ1-5,TRBV5-5,medium-sized,CASSLNGAGNQPQHF
TRBJ2-7,TRBV27,medium-sized,CASTAVHRARGPNEQYF
TRBJ2-1,TRBV13,NA,CARRGEYREGADEQFF
TRBJ2-7,TRBV7-9,few,CASSPKEGRPREQYF
TRBJ2-1,TRBV6-5,medium-sized,CASSPTSGGAGPQFF
TRBJ1-6,TRBV20-1,many,CSAKTDSSYNSPLHF
TRBJ1-2,TRBV27,few,CASRQNYGYTF
TRBJ1-2,TRBV6-1,large,CASSEVRLGGYGYTF
TRBJ1-2,TRBV29-1,large,CSGRGGDDYGYTF
TRBJ2-3,TRBV12-3/TRBV12-4,medium-sized,CASSFLGTDTQYF
TRBJ2-3,TRBV6-1,medium-sized,CASTSGGYVGTDTQYF
TRBJ1-1,TRBV5-6,many,CASSLAKGTEAFF
TRBJ2-3,TRBV6-5,medium-sized,CASSPRQEKLTQYF
TRBJ2-1,TRBV5-4,large,CASSLSGNVNEQFF
TRBJ2-1,TRBV11-2,NA,CASSFAGGLHDNEQFF
TRBJ2-7,TRBV27,medium-sized,CASSPRVGYEQYF